Below are 5 T cell receptor beta chains sequenced from a single sample in a study of T cells in Graves' hyperthyroidism and ophthalmopathy. The investigators amplified TCR beta CDR3 regions from RNA transcripts. The HTBI primer set served for first-round RT-PCR of the TCR CDR3. TCRdb fed the multiplex PCR reads into MiXCR, producing one record per CDR3 protein. The repertoire holds fewer than 800,000 distinct CDR3 sequences, with about a sixth as singletons. Sequenced input: blood. These receptors all stem from a man between 18 and 35 years old with Graves' hyperthyroidism.

The rearrangement joins TRBV2 to TRBJ1-1; 7 bases map to TRBD1. Trimming cost V 1 base and J 1 base; bases outside gene matches: 3. The CDR3 has 15 residues. Germline V gene data show CDR1 as SNHLY and CDR2 as FYNNEI. The CDR3 DNA reads as TGTGCCAGCAGTGAAGGGAGGACAGGGAACACTGAAGCTTTCTTT. It encodes CASSEGRTGNTEAFF.

The chain is built from TRBV5-1 and TRBJ2-2; 8 bases are shared with TRBD1. CDR3 size: 16 residues. Germline CDR1 SGHRS, CDR2 YFSETQ. The V gene end was trimmed by 4 bases and the J gene end by 8 bases; junction bases not matched to a gene: 13. CDR3 sequence: CASSPGGAGGEGELFF. The CDR3 region has the DNA TGCGCCAGCAGCCCCGGCGGGGCAGGGGGCGAAGGGGAGCTGTTTTTT.

This clonotype showed up many times. The CDR3 region has the DNA TGCAGTGCTAGAGATGGGGGAGGGGGGAATGAGCAGTTCTTC. This gives the protein CSARDGGGGNEQFF. The chain joins TRBV20-1 to TRBJ2-1, with a tentative D call TRBD2 (7 bases). V dropped 0 bases and J dropped 7 bases, with 13 bases sitting between them. The CDR3 extends over 14 amino acids. Germline V lookup: CDR1 DFQATT, CDR2 SNEGSKA (reference sequence).

This clonotype was seen a handful of times. V usage is TRBV6-1 and J usage is TRBJ1-5; 10 bases align to TRBD1. CDR3 length: 19 residues. Germline V CDR1 and CDR2: MNHNS, SASEGT. Trimming cost V 7 bases and J 6 bases; bases outside gene matches: 21. In DNA form, the CDR3 reads TGTGCCAGCACAATTGGACGGGAATTGGGACAGGGGAAAAGTCAGCCCCAGCATTTT. Protein product: CASTIGRELGQGKSQPQHF.

This clonotype was counted many times. The chain is built from TRBV30 and TRBJ2-3; TRBD2 might be the D (5 bases). Germline lookup yields CDR1 GTSNPN and CDR2 SVGIG (reference sequence). This CDR3 is 15 amino acids long. The V end lost 2 bases, the J end lost 2 bases, and 14 bases lay between the germline ends. CDR3 sequence reads: CAWSFERRNTDTQYF. Here the CDR3 DNA reads TGTGCCTGGAGTTTCGAGCGGAGGAACACAGATACGCAGTATTTT.